The 19 T cell receptor beta chains listed next were all sequenced from one sample in a study of blood T cell repertoires in COVID-19. Profiled with immunoSEQ multiplex PCR; TCRdb holds only in-frame clones, not every one. Found here are about 230,000 clones, over 80% of them singletons; the top ten hold about 2.5%. Source material: peripheral blood. The receptors shown here come from a woman in her 70s with active or convalescent COVID-19.

This chain links TRBV4-2 with TRBJ1-5; D not certain. Trimming removed 1 base from V and 4 bases from J, with 17 bases in between. CDR1 is LGHNA, CDR2 YNFKEQ, per germline. CDR3 size: 17 residues. As DNA, the CDR3 is TGTGCCAGCAGCCAAGTTGTGTGGGGAGAGGGAAATCAGCCCCAGCATTTT. It specifies CASSQVVWGEGNQPQHF.

The chain joins TRBV30 to TRBJ1-1; no reliable D call. V shed 1 base and J shed 3 bases, with 9 bases lying between them. Germline CDR1 reads GTSNPN; CDR2 reads SVGIG (reference sequence). The CDR3 is 13 amino acids. This CDR3 reads CAWSGTSDTEAFF. CDR3 coding DNA: TGTGCCTGGAGTGGGACTTCCGACACTGAAGCTTTCTTT.

This chain uses TRBV28 with TRBJ1-5; D not certain. In germline, CDR1 is MDHEN, CDR2 SYDVKM. Trimming cost V 8 bases and J 0 bases, with 5 bases left between them. The CDR3 is 12 amino acids. The CDR3 reads CASFSSNQPQHF. For the CDR3, the DNA is TGTGCCAGCTTCTCTAGCAATCAGCCCCAGCATTTT.

This clone was found once. V usage is TRBV5-1 and J usage is TRBJ2-2; 8 bases fit TRBD2. From germline, CDR1 is SGHRS and CDR2 YFSETQ. The CDR3 covers 15 residues. The trim removed 4 bases at V and 4 bases at J, leaving 6 bases unmatched. In DNA form, the CDR3 reads TGCGCCAGCAGCCCAAGGACTAGCCCCACCGGGGAGCTGTTTTTT. This codes for CASSPRTSPTGELFF. The whole variable domain, remainder taken from reference TRBV5-1 and TRBJ2-2, is KAGVTQTPRYLIKTRGQQVTLSCSPISGHRSVSWYQQTPGQGLQFLFEYFSETQRNKGNFPGRFSGRQFSNSRSEMNVSTLELGDSALYLCASSPRTSPTGELFFGEGSRLTVL.

The genes are TRBV5-6 and TRBJ1-4, with 8 bases lining up with TRBD1. Trimming removed 2 bases from V and 8 bases from J; junction bases left unmatched: 8. CDR1 and CDR2 from the germline V gene are SGHDT and YYEEEE. The CDR3 length is 15 residues. The chain's CDR3 is CASSFLGQGEEKLFF. CDR3 nucleotides: TGTGCCAGCAGCTTTCTCGGACAGGGCGAGGAAAAACTGTTTTTT.

The chain links TRBV18 to TRBJ1-2; no clear D gene. Germline CDR1 reads KGHSH; CDR2 reads LQKENI. CDR3 length equals 14 residues. V lost 0 bases and J lost 7, with 12 bases in between. This CDR3 reads CASSPPTEALGYTF. CDR3 DNA sequence: TGTGCCAGCTCACCACCGACGGAGGCGCTTGGCTACACCTTC.

Regarding this clone: This same CDR3 is encoded by further DNA sequences in the sample. J is TRBJ2-3 and V is TRBV5-1; possibly TRBD1 for D (6 bases). This CDR3 region has 14 residues. Per the germline V gene, CDR1 is SGHRS and CDR2 is YFSETQ. The V and J ends lost 2 bases and 2 bases respectively, with 9 bases between them. CDR3 amino acids: CASSLQGDTDTQYF. The CDR3 region has the DNA TGCGCCAGCAGCTTACAGGGCGACACAGATACGCAGTATTTT.

This chain connects TRBV7-9 to TRBJ1-1; weak D call: TRBD1 (5 bases). The V end was cut by 2 bases, the J end by 4 bases, with 14 bases between. This CDR3 region has 15 residues. CDR1 is SEHNR and CDR2 is FQNEAQ in the germline V gene (reference sequence). CDR3 nucleotides: TGTGCCAGCAGCTTATATGGGCAGGGAGGCACTGAAGCTTTCTTT. Protein: CASSLYGQGGTEAFF.

The count of this clone is one. The CDR3 loop reads CASSPGGPLNTEAFF. CDR3 coding DNA: TGTGCCAGCAGTCCAGGGGGCCCTTTGAACACTGAAGCTTTCTTT. This chain uses TRBV28 with TRBJ1-1; 8 positions match TRBD1. V lost 5 bases and J lost 0; bases outside the gene matches: 5. This CDR3 has 15 residues. CDR1 MDHEN and CDR2 SYDVKM come from the germline V gene.

Comment on this clone: Additional DNA sequences in this sample encode the identical CDR3. The chain employs TRBV15 and TRBJ2-7; the match to TRBD1 covers 7 bases. V was pared by 0 bases and J by 5 bases, with 7 bases of the junction left unmatched. From germline, CDR1 is LNHNV and CDR2 YYDKDF (reference sequence). CDR3 size: 15 residues. CDR3 sequence: CATSRDRGRGNEQYF. The CDR3 region has the DNA TGTGCCACCAGCAGAGATCGTGGCAGGGGGAACGAGCAGTACTTC.

This clone was counted a few times. This chain links TRBV6-5 with TRBJ2-2; the match to TRBD1 covers 8 bases. In germline, CDR1 is MNHEY, CDR2 SVGAGI. The CDR3 has 15 amino acids. V shed 6 bases, J shed 0 bases, and the junction held 3 bases outside the gene matches. The CDR3 nucleotides read TGTGCCAGCAGGCAGGGGGCCACGAACACCGGGGAGCTGTTTTTT. Amino acid sequence: CASRQGATNTGELFF.

The chain uses TRBV25-1 and TRBJ1-1, with a tentative D call TRBD1 (6 bases). CDR1 MGHDK and CDR2 SYGVNS come from the germline V gene. The CDR3 runs to 16 residues. V was pared by 2 bases and J by 3 bases, with 16 bases between. CDR3 amino acids: CASSEGFRGHYTEAFF. In DNA form, the CDR3 reads TGTGCCAGCAGTGAAGGGTTTAGGGGACATTACACTGAAGCTTTCTTT. Filled out from reference TRBV25-1 and TRBJ1-1, the complete variable domain reads EADIYQTPRYLVIGTGKKITLECSQTMGHDKMYWYQQDPGMELHLIHYSYGVNSTEKGDLSSESTVSRIRTEHFPLTLESARPSHTSQYLCASSEGFRGHYTEAFFGQGTRLTVV.

The chain joins TRBV18 to TRBJ2-7; 7 positions match TRBD1. V gave up 4 bases and J gave up 2 bases; unmatched junction bases: 8. CDR3 size: 15 residues. CDR1 is KGHSH, CDR2 LQKENI, per germline. This CDR3 is CASSQGAGVTYEQYF. The CDR3 DNA reads as TGTGCCAGCTCACAGGGGGCTGGGGTGACCTACGAGCAGTACTTC.

The chain has TRBV3-1 (or the pseudogene TRBV3-2) and TRBJ2-2, with 7 bases fitting TRBD2. This CDR3 is built from 13 residues. V dropped 3 bases and J dropped 5; count of bases not matched to a gene: 0. CDR1 LGHDT and CDR2 YNNKEL come from the germline V gene (reference sequence). The CDR3 sequence: CASSQRGTGELFF. The CDR3 nucleotides are TGTGCCAGCAGCCAGCGGGGGACCGGGGAGCTGTTTTTT.

This chain connects TRBV29-1 to TRBJ1-2; no clear D gene. Trimming took off 7 bases at V and 7 bases at J, with 16 bases between the two ends. Germline CDR1 is SQVTM and CDR2 is ANQGSEA. The CDR3 sequence is 12 residues long. The CDR3 protein is CSAGGRESGYTF. The DNA for the CDR3 is TGCAGCGCGGGTGGGAGGGAGAGTGGCTACACCTTC.

The chain uses TRBV29-1 and TRBJ2-1; 9 bases fit TRBD2. After removal of 4 bases from V and 7 bases from J, the junction contained 8 bases not matched to a gene. The V gene's germline CDR1 is SQVTM and CDR2 ANQGSEA. The CDR3 spans 14 residues. The CDR3 bases are TGCAGCGTTGTGCGGGGGGGGCAAGTAAATGAGCAGTTCTTC. It yields the protein CSVVRGGQVNEQFF.

This clone appeared a few times. The chain uses TRBV6-5 and TRBJ2-7; D is uncertain. V lost 0 bases and J 3 bases, leaving 12 bases between the germline ends. This CDR3 spans 15 amino acids. In germline, CDR1 is MNHEY, CDR2 SVGAGI. CDR3 sequence (DNA): TGTGCCAGCAGTTACTCGGGCCTTCCCCGCTACGAGCAGTACTTC. It yields the protein CASSYSGLPRYEQYF.

The V gene is TRBV30, the J gene TRBJ1-2; D remains unclear. Germline V gives CDR1 GTSNPN, CDR2 SVGIG (reference sequence). The CDR3 length is 12 residues. Trimming removed 0 bases from V and 5 bases from J, with 7 bases in between. DNA for the CDR3: TGTGCCTGGAGTGTTGAGGAATATGGCTACACCTTC. Translated, it gives CAWSVEEYGYTF. Based on the CDR3 plus reference TRBV30 and TRBJ1-2, the full variable domain is SQTIHQWPATLVQPVGSPLSLECTVEGTSNPNLYWYRQAAGRGLQLLFYSVGIGQISSEVPQNLSASRPQDRQFILSSKKLLLSDSGFYLCAWSVEEYGYTFGSGTRLTVV.

V and J are TRBV5-1 and TRBJ2-5, with D possibly matching TRBD1 (5 bases). The CDR3 has 12 residues. Per the germline V gene, CDR1 is SGHRS and CDR2 is YFSETQ. Trimming took off 5 bases at V and 2 bases at J, with 7 bases between the two ends. CDR3 DNA sequence: TGCGCCAGCAGGTCAGGGCAAGAGACCCAGTACTTC. Translating gives CASRSGQETQYF.